Following are 29 T cell receptor beta chains from one sample sequenced in a study of blood T cell repertoires in COVID-19. The repertoire was sequenced with immunoSEQ multiplex PCR; TCRdb's copy has only in-frame clones and lacks some. The repertoire holds a few hundred thousand clones, with about 92% as singletons. Specimen: PBMCs or T cells enriched from blood (not recorded which). These receptors were collected from a woman under 40 who had recovered from COVID-19.

The chain uses TRBV4-1 and TRBJ2-3, with 8 bases aligning to TRBD2. Germline V gives CDR1 MGHRA, CDR2 YSYEKL. The V and J ends lost 4 bases and 0 bases, in that order; junction bases with no gene match: 9. The CDR3 consists of 17 residues. The CDR3 spells CASSPGAASGSTDTQYF. In nucleotides, the CDR3 is TGCGCCAGCAGCCCGGGGGCCGCTAGCGGGAGCACAGATACGCAGTATTTT.

V is TRBV28 and J is TRBJ1-6; 7 positions agree with TRBD1. Germline lookup yields CDR1 MDHEN and CDR2 SYDVKM. CDR3 length: 14 residues. The V gene end was trimmed by 2 bases and the J gene end by 7 bases; junction bases not matched to a gene: 2. The CDR3 here is CASSLTGENSPLHF. CDR3 DNA: TGTGCCAGCAGTTTAACAGGGGAAAATTCACCCCTCCACTTT.

This clone was observed a single time. The rearrangement joins TRBV28 to TRBJ1-1; D may be TRBD1 (5 bases). Per germline, CDR1 MDHEN and CDR2 SYDVKM. Trimming removed 9 bases at V and 1 base at J, with 15 bases between. This CDR3 contains 14 residues. CDR3 nucleotide sequence: TGTGCCAGTAGTGATGGGACTGGGAACACTGAAGCTTTCTTT. Its translation: CASSDGTGNTEAFF.

The chain couples TRBV7-2 to TRBJ2-7, with 14 bases aligning to TRBD2. V was pared by 6 bases and J by 4 bases, with 11 bases of the junction left unmatched. The CDR3 has 17 amino acids. The germline CDR1 and CDR2 sequences are SGHTA and FQGNSA. The CDR3 region has the DNA TGTGCCAGCAGGGAAGGGACTAGCGGGAGCAGAGATTACGAGCAGTACTTC. Its translation is CASREGTSGSRDYEQYF.

This rearrangement joins TRBV5-1 to TRBJ2-1; 12 bases line up with TRBD2. Germline V lookup: CDR1 SGHRS, CDR2 YFSETQ. J was trimmed by 12 bases and V by 0 bases; bases with no gene match: 13. This CDR3 is 17 amino acids long. CDR3 nucleotides: TGCGCCAGCAGCTTGGCCCGCCTCGGGCTAGCGGGAGGGGGGCAGTTCTTC. It translates to CASSLARLGLAGGGQFF.

The CDR3 loop reads CASSHRGFDTEAFF. CDR3 nucleotide sequence: TGCGCCAGCAGCCACCGGGGGTTTGACACTGAAGCTTTCTTT. This rearrangement joins TRBV4-3 to TRBJ1-1; a weak D match, TRBD1 (5 bases). The V and J ends lost 3 bases and 3 bases respectively, with 11 bases between them. Germline V gene sequence: CDR1 LGHNA, CDR2 YSLEER. The CDR3 runs to 14 residues.

This clone has only a few counts. The chain combines TRBV5-1 with TRBJ2-1, with 8 bases identical to TRBD1. V was pared by 0 bases and J by 3 bases, with 5 bases of the junction left unmatched. This CDR3 contains 16 residues. Germline lookup yields CDR1 SGHRS and CDR2 YFSETQ. The CDR3 region is CASSLEDRAFYNEQFF. DNA of the CDR3: TGCGCCAGCAGCTTGGAGGACAGGGCCTTCTACAATGAGCAGTTCTTC.

V is TRBV3-1 (or the pseudogene TRBV3-2) and J is TRBJ2-1, with 7 bases aligning to TRBD2. Germline-derived CDR1 and CDR2 are LGHDT and YNNKEL (reference sequence). The CDR3 loop spans 15 amino acids. V lost 4 bases, J lost 3 bases, and 6 bases stayed unmatched. DNA of the CDR3: TGTGCCAGCAGCCCCGCTGCGGGGGACTACAATGAGCAGTTCTTC. Amino acids: CASSPAAGDYNEQFF.

V is TRBV7-9 and J is TRBJ1-6; 8 bases line up with TRBD1. The germline CDR1 and CDR2 sequences are SEHNR and FQNEAQ (reference sequence). V lost 2 bases to trimming and J lost 8 bases; unmatched junction nucleotides: 5. The CDR3 is made up of 15 amino acids. The CDR3 sequence is CASSLWQGADSPLHF. CDR3 sequence (DNA): TGTGCCAGCAGCTTATGGCAGGGGGCCGATTCACCCCTCCACTTT.

The J gene is TRBJ1-1, the V gene TRBV9; TRBD1 matches 7 bases. Germline assignment: CDR1 SGDLS and CDR2 YYNGEE. The CDR3 spans 15 residues. The V segment lost 6 bases and the J segment 0 bases; nucleotides outside the gene matches: 8. CDR3 DNA sequence: TGTGCCAGCACTCCGGGACAGTACATGAACACTGAAGCTTTCTTT. It is translated as CASTPGQYMNTEAFF.

The CDR3 sequence is CASSSGTGSYEQYF. DNA for the CDR3: TGCGCCAGCAGCTCCGGGACAGGGTCCTACGAGCAGTACTTC. The chain employs TRBV4-1 and TRBJ2-7; 9 bases align to TRBD1. From germline, CDR1 is MGHRA and CDR2 YSYEKL. V dropped 5 bases and J dropped 1; count of bases not matched to a gene: 3. The CDR3 is made up of 14 amino acids.

This rearrangement joins TRBV27 to TRBJ2-4, with 8 positions matching TRBD1. The germline gives CDR1 MNHEY, CDR2 SMNVEV (reference sequence). V was pared by 5 bases and J by 8 bases, with 8 bases of the junction left unmatched. This CDR3 has 14 residues. CDR3 sequence reads: CASSARTGMDIQYF. The CDR3 nucleotides are TGTGCCAGCAGTGCTCGGACAGGGATGGACATTCAGTACTTC.

Here the CDR3 DNA reads TGTGCCAGCAGGTATCCGGGACAGGCCCATGGCTACACCTTC. Its protein is CASRYPGQAHGYTF. The gene calls are TRBV28 and TRBJ1-2; 8 nucleotides line up with TRBD1. Germline values: CDR1 MDHEN, CDR2 SYDVKM. This CDR3 has 14 residues. V trimming: 6 bases; J trimming: 6 bases; junction bases outside the gene matches: 9.

This chain joins TRBV27 and TRBJ2-1, with 7 positions matching TRBD2. The CDR3 runs 16 residues. Unmatched junction bases numbered 13, after V lost 3 bases and J lost 8 bases. Germline loops: CDR1 MNHEY, CDR2 SMNVEV (reference sequence). The CDR3 spells CASSFLGGRAFDEQFF. CDR3 in DNA: TGTGCCAGCAGTTTCCTTGGGGGGAGGGCCTTTGATGAGCAGTTCTTC.

The chain is built from TRBV18 and TRBJ2-7; unclear D gene. Deletions cut 3 bases from V and 2 bases from J, with 17 bases between. This CDR3 is 16 amino acids long. CDR1 KGHSH and CDR2 LQKENI come from the germline V gene. The CDR3 here is CASSPTAPAGAYEQYF. Written as DNA, the CDR3 is TGTGCCAGCTCACCCACGGCCCCAGCTGGAGCCTACGAGCAGTACTTC.

V is TRBV6-5 and J is TRBJ1-1; 10 nucleotides line up with TRBD1. Unmatched junction bases numbered 2, after V lost 0 bases and J lost 4 bases. This CDR3 has 15 amino acids. Germline-derived CDR1 and CDR2 are MNHEY and SVGAGI. CDR3 sequence: CASSYSGTGATEAFF. In DNA, the CDR3 is TGTGCCAGCAGTTACTCAGGGACAGGGGCCACTGAAGCTTTCTTT.

CDR3 nucleotides: TGTGCCAGCAAAACGACAGGCCTATACTATGGCTACACCTTC. Residues: CASKTTGLYYGYTF. This chain connects TRBV13 to TRBJ1-2; D possibly corresponds to TRBD1 (6 bases). V shed 7 bases and J shed 3 bases, with 15 bases lying between them. The CDR3 is 14 residues long. The germline gives CDR1 PRHDT, CDR2 FYEKMQ (reference sequence).

The chain uses TRBV15 and TRBJ1-1, with D unresolved. Germline assignment: CDR1 LNHNV and CDR2 YYDKDF (reference sequence). CDR3 length equals 13 residues. The ends were cut back, 1 base at V and 7 bases at J, with 10 bases in the middle. CDR3 DNA sequence: TGTGCCACCAGCAGAGCGTGGGCGGGTGAAGCTTTCTTT. Translated, it gives CATSRAWAGEAFF.

J is TRBJ2-7 and V is TRBV4-3; 7 bases align to TRBD1. The V gene's germline CDR1 is LGHNA and CDR2 YSLEER. The CDR3 loop spans 15 amino acids. After removal of 0 bases from V and 2 bases from J, the junction contained 4 bases not matched to a gene. The chain's CDR3 is CASSQEGQGAYEQYF. DNA of the CDR3: TGCGCCAGCAGCCAAGAAGGCCAGGGGGCCTACGAGCAGTACTTC.

Concerning this clone itself: The same CDR3 is also encoded by other DNA sequences in this sample. J is TRBJ1-2 and V is TRBV28; 7 bases map to TRBD1. V dropped 6 bases and J dropped 4; count of bases not matched to a gene: 2. CDR3 length: 12 amino acids. CDR1 MDHEN and CDR2 SYDVKM come from the germline V gene. Written as DNA, the CDR3 is TGTGCCAGCAGCTGGACAGGCTATGGCTACACCTTC. It translates to CASSWTGYGYTF.

V gene TRBV11-2 combines with J gene TRBJ2-1; D is unresolved. The V end lost 2 bases, the J end lost 3 bases, and 8 bases lay between the germline ends. The CDR3 has 14 residues. The germline V gene has CDR1 SGHAT and CDR2 FQNNGV. CDR3 DNA sequence: TGTGCCAGCAGCTTACATGAGTACTACAATGAGCAGTTCTTC. Amino acids: CASSLHEYYNEQFF. Drawing the rest from reference TRBV11-2 and TRBJ2-1, the complete variable domain is EAGVAQSPRYKIIEKRQSVAFWCNPISGHATLYWYQQILGQGPKLLIQFQNNGVVDDSQLPKDRFSAERLKGVDSTLKIQPAKLEDSAVYLCASSLHEYYNEQFFGPGTRLTVL.

The chain recombines TRBV14 with TRBJ2-7; the D gene is possibly TRBD2 (5 bases). Germline CDR1 reads SGHDN; CDR2 reads FVKESK. Trimming cost V 1 base and J 6 bases, with 7 bases left between them. The CDR3 consists of 12 residues. CDR3 sequence reads: CASSQVGGEQYF. Here the CDR3 DNA reads TGTGCCAGCAGCCAAGTTGGAGGCGAGCAGTACTTC.

CDR3 protein: CATSDRDRGSHNNEQFF. The CDR3 coding sequence is TGTGCCACCAGTGACAGGGACAGGGGGAGTCATAACAATGAGCAGTTCTTC. This chain uses TRBV24-1 with TRBJ2-1; TRBD1 matches 11 bases. V gave up 4 bases and J gave up 5 bases; unmatched junction bases: 9. Germline values: CDR1 KGHDR, CDR2 SFDVKD. This CDR3 has 17 amino acids.

The chain combines TRBV4-3 with TRBJ2-1; 9 bases match TRBD1. CDR1 is LGHNA, CDR2 YSLEER, per germline. The CDR3 covers 14 residues. Unmatched junction bases numbered 8, after V lost 0 bases and J lost 14 bases. CDR3 amino acids: CASSQETTGTGKFF. In DNA, the CDR3 is TGCGCCAGCAGCCAAGAGACCACCGGGACAGGGAAGTTCTTC.

A single count supports this clone. The chain has TRBV7-9 and TRBJ2-3, with TRBD2 identical over 12 bases. J lost 0 bases, V lost 5 bases, and 12 bases had no gene match. The CDR3 has 19 amino acids. Germline values: CDR1 SEHNR, CDR2 FQNEAQ (reference sequence). Here the CDR3 reads CASSPMIGTSGWSTDTQYF. The CDR3 DNA sequence: TGTGCCAGCAGCCCGATGATTGGGACTAGCGGGTGGAGCACAGATACGCAGTATTTT.

The rearrangement links TRBV29-1 to TRBJ1-4; perhaps TRBD1 as D (6 bases). Between the trimmed V and J ends, which lost 6 bases and 8 bases, there was a span of 13 bases. Germline loops: CDR1 SQVTM, CDR2 ANQGSEA. The CDR3 extends over 12 amino acids. The CDR3 region has the DNA TGCAGCGTAAATGGGGGGGGCGAAAAACTGTTTTTT. The encoded protein is CSVNGGGEKLFF.

The chain recombines TRBV19 with TRBJ2-7; 7 bases line up with TRBD1. The CDR3 extends over 15 amino acids. CDR1 is LNHDA, CDR2 SQIVND, per germline (reference sequence). The ends lost 5 bases at V and 3 bases at J; junction bases unmatched: 10. The CDR3 nucleotides are TGTGCCAGTAGTCGAAGGACAGGCGAATACTACGAGCAGTACTTC. Translation gives CASSRRTGEYYEQYF.

The rearrangement uses TRBV15 and TRBJ2-5; maybe TRBD2 (6 bases). Trimming took off 0 bases at V and 2 bases at J, with 10 bases between the two ends. Per the germline V gene, CDR1 is LNHNV and CDR2 is YYDKDF (reference sequence). The CDR3 spans 15 residues. The CDR3 DNA sequence: TGTGCCACCAGCAGAGATAACAGCGGGCAAGAGACCCAGTACTTC. It yields the protein CATSRDNSGQETQYF.

V and J are TRBV4-1 and TRBJ2-1; D possibly corresponds to TRBD1 (6 bases). Per germline, CDR1 MGHRA and CDR2 YSYEKL. The CDR3 sequence is 15 residues long. V lost 1 base to trimming and J lost 7 bases, with 14 bases between them. The chain's CDR3 is CASSQVGQGPNEQFF. CDR3 nucleotides: TGCGCCAGCAGCCAAGTTGGGCAGGGGCCGAATGAGCAGTTCTTC.